This T cell receptor (beta chain) was sequenced for a study of CD8+ T cells in alopecia areata. Stated treatment: oral pan-JAK inhibitor, 5-10 mg twice daily. The CDR3 runs to 17 residues. The ends were cut back, 0 bases at V and 0 bases at J, with 13 bases in the middle. CDR1 is SGHDT, CDR2 YYEEEE, per germline. Comments on this clone: The target antigen is unknown.

Study-wide findings and caveats: On tofacitinib, scalp and blood still held many of the expanded lesional clones. Researchers report lesional scalp, most notably alopecia totalis/universalis, outstripped normal scalp in clonality.

As the sequencing template, cDNA was produced by extracting RNA and reverse transcribing it. Measured with immunoSEQ multiplex PCR; TCRdb has only the in-frame clones, and not every one. Of roughly 40,000 clones listed, around three fifths are singletons. The material sequenced was CD8+ T cells sorted from blood, taken at week 4, from a patient treated with tofacitinib. The rearrangement links TRBV5-6 to TRBJ2-1; unclear D gene. The origin of this receptor is a human donor with alopecia areata. CDR3: CASSLEGLLSSYNEQFF. For the CDR3, the DNA is TGTGCCAGCAGCTTGGAAGGTCTACTAAGCTCCTACAATGAGCAGTTCTTC.